The 21 T cell receptor beta chains below come from one sample, sequenced in a study of blood T cell repertoires in COVID-19. Sequencing used immunoSEQ multiplex PCR; TCRdb keeps in-frame clones, though not all of them. The sample consists of approximately 150,000 clones, roughly nine tenths of them appearing once. Material: peripheral blood. These receptors originate from a man aged 18 to 35 with COVID-19, enrolled during active disease.

This clone was observed a few times. The chain carries TRBV5-4 and TRBJ2-3, with 15 bases fitting TRBD2. The CDR3 extends over 17 amino acids. Germline V gives CDR1 SGHNT, CDR2 YYREEE (reference sequence). The ends lost 4 bases at V and 2 bases at J; junction bases unmatched: 5. The CDR3 sequence is CASSPRTSGRATDTQYF. CDR3 in DNA: TGTGCCAGCAGCCCCCGGACTAGCGGGAGGGCCACAGATACGCAGTATTTT.

CDR3: CASSQKEGAYYEQYF. The CDR3 region has the DNA TGTGCCAGCAGTCAGAAGGAAGGGGCTTATTACGAGCAGTACTTC. V usage is TRBV6-2 or TRBV6-3 and J usage is TRBJ2-7; D is perhaps TRBD1 (5 bases). The CDR3 contains 15 residues. The germline V and J ends were trimmed by 5 bases and 4 bases, with 18 bases remaining between them. CDR1 and CDR2 (germline): MNHEY, SVGEGT.

Only a few counts were recorded for this clone. The chain recombines TRBV9 with TRBJ2-2; the match to TRBD1 covers 8 bases. The CDR3 is 13 amino acids. V trimming: 3 bases; J trimming: 6 bases; junction bases outside the gene matches: 1. Germline V gene sequence: CDR1 SGDLS, CDR2 YYNGEE. The CDR3 nucleotides read TGTGCCAGCAGCGCAGGGGGCTCCGGGGAGCTGTTTTTT. This encodes CASSAGGSGELFF.

The rearrangement uses TRBV19 and TRBJ1-1; 11 bases fit TRBD1. CDR1 is LNHDA, CDR2 SQIVND, per germline (reference sequence). The CDR3 consists of 15 residues. V lost 3 bases, J lost 5 bases, and 5 bases stayed unmatched. CDR3 residues: CASSMGQGGETEAFF. The CDR3, as DNA: TGTGCCAGTAGTATGGGACAGGGGGGAGAAACTGAAGCTTTCTTT.

The CDR3 is CASRRPGGSYEQYF. CDR3 bases: TGTGCCAGCAGGAGACCAGGGGGCTCCTACGAGCAGTACTTC. The chain couples TRBV6-5 to TRBJ2-7; 7 nucleotides line up with TRBD1. Germline loops: CDR1 MNHEY, CDR2 SVGAGI. The CDR3 is 14 residues long. V gave up 6 bases and J gave up 0 bases; unmatched junction bases: 5.

The gene calls are TRBV6-2 or TRBV6-3 and TRBJ2-3; 12 bases are shared with TRBD2. The germline V gene has CDR1 MNHEY and CDR2 SVGEGT. This CDR3 contains 16 residues. V shed 5 bases, J shed 5 bases, and the junction held 8 bases outside the gene matches. The CDR3 DNA is TGTGCCAGCAGTGATCGACTAGCGGGAGATAGAGATACGCAGTATTTT. Amino acid sequence: CASSDRLAGDRDTQYF.

The chain has TRBV2 and TRBJ2-7; 14 bases are a match to TRBD2. This CDR3 is 15 amino acids long. The V segment lost 5 bases and the J segment 7 bases; nucleotides outside the gene matches: 7. Germline lookup yields CDR1 SNHLY and CDR2 FYNNEI. CDR3 residues: CASSRGTSGRGEQYF. The CDR3 nucleotides are TGTGCCAGCAGTAGGGGGACTAGCGGGAGAGGTGAGCAGTACTTC.

The rearrangement links TRBV19 to TRBJ1-1; TRBD1 agrees at 9 bases. Germline V gene sequence: CDR1 LNHDA, CDR2 SQIVND (reference sequence). V lost 3 bases to trimming and J lost 0 bases; unmatched junction nucleotides: 8. The CDR3 loop spans 17 amino acids. Here the CDR3 reads CASSIRDRAYMNTEAFF. CDR3 sequence (DNA): TGTGCCAGTAGTATCCGGGACAGGGCTTACATGAACACTGAAGCTTTCTTT.

This clone was recorded once. J is TRBJ1-3 and V is TRBV18, with 7 bases aligning to TRBD1. This CDR3 region has 15 residues. V shed 3 bases, J shed 2 bases, and the junction held 4 bases outside the gene matches. Per germline, CDR1 KGHSH and CDR2 LQKENI. This CDR3 reads CASSPDRRPGNTIYF. CDR3 DNA sequence: TGTGCCAGCTCACCGGACAGGCGCCCTGGAAACACCATATATTTT.

CDR3 sequence (DNA): TGTGCCAGCAGTATAGCGGGGTCCTACGAGCAGTACTTC. It encodes CASSIAGSYEQYF. The chain has TRBV27 and TRBJ2-7, with 8 bases that match TRBD2. The V gene end was trimmed by 5 bases and the J gene end by 1 base; junction bases not matched to a gene: 1. Germline V lookup: CDR1 MNHEY, CDR2 SMNVEV (reference sequence). This CDR3 is built from 13 residues.

The rearrangement links TRBV3-1 (or the pseudogene TRBV3-2) to TRBJ2-1, with TRBD2 matching over 8 bases. CDR1 LGHDT and CDR2 YNNKEL come from the germline V gene (reference sequence). This CDR3 has 16 residues. Unmatched junction bases numbered 14, after V lost 8 bases and J lost 5 bases. The CDR3 DNA is TGTGCCAGCCAGAAAGATCTTAGCGGGACCGACAATGAGCAGTTCTTC. It yields the protein CASQKDLSGTDNEQFF.

V is TRBV27 and J is TRBJ2-1, with D maybe TRBD1 (5 bases). Germline CDR1 and CDR2: MNHEY and SMNVEV (reference sequence). The CDR3 spans 12 residues. The V end lost 8 bases, the J end lost 3 bases, and 8 bases lay between the germline ends. CDR3 bases: TGTGCCAGCGGCAGGGACTACAATGAGCAGTTCTTC. As protein: CASGRDYNEQFF.

This clone was found a few times. The chain combines TRBV2 with TRBJ2-1; TRBD2 matches 10 bases. CDR3 length equals 17 residues. V shed 6 bases, J shed 4 bases, and the junction held 12 bases outside the gene matches. Germline values: CDR1 SNHLY, CDR2 FYNNEI. The CDR3 loop reads CASRGGSGRAVYNEQFF. The CDR3 DNA sequence: TGTGCCAGCAGGGGGGGCAGCGGGAGGGCCGTGTACAATGAGCAGTTCTTC.

This clone was detected once. The J gene is TRBJ1-1, the V gene TRBV19, with D possibly matching TRBD1 (5 bases). Germline-derived CDR1 and CDR2 are LNHDA and SQIVND (reference sequence). Trimming removed 8 bases from V and 1 base from J, with 11 bases in between. The CDR3 contains 13 residues. In nucleotides, the CDR3 is TGTGCCAGTGGGGCGACGCAGAACACTGAAGCTTTCTTT. Its protein product is CASGATQNTEAFF.

V and J are TRBV7-2 and TRBJ2-1, with 9 bases fitting TRBD2. The CDR3 sequence is 16 residues long. V shed 2 bases, J shed 7 bases, and the junction held 9 bases outside the gene matches. The germline V gene has CDR1 SGHTA and CDR2 FQGNSA. CDR3 sequence: CASSLSGTSRLNEQFF. The DNA of the CDR3 is TGTGCCAGCAGCTTAAGCGGGACTAGCCGGTTAAATGAGCAGTTCTTC.

The CDR3 reads CASSPTRSPSYEQYF. The CDR3 nucleotides read TGTGCCAGCAGCCCCACTAGGTCCCCTTCCTACGAGCAGTACTTC. The gene calls are TRBV7-9 and TRBJ2-7, with a tentative D call TRBD2 (5 bases). Trimming took 5 bases from V and 1 from J, leaving 15 bases between them. Germline V gene sequence: CDR1 SEHNR, CDR2 FQNEAQ (reference sequence). This CDR3 contains 15 residues. The full variable domain, with the rest looked up from reference TRBV7-9 and TRBJ2-7, is DTGVSQNPRHKITKRGQNVTFRCDPISEHNRLYWYRQTLGQGPEFLTYFQNEAQLEKSRLLSDRFSAERPKGSFSTLEIQRTEQGDSAMYLCASSPTRSPSYEQYFGPGTRLTVT.

J is TRBJ1-5 and V is TRBV18; TRBD1 aligns across 11 bases. V was clipped by 6 bases and J by 0 bases; unmatched bases: 7. This CDR3 has 17 residues. Looked up from germline, CDR1 is KGHSH and CDR2 is LQKENI. The CDR3 loop reads CASSRTGGEYSNQPQHF. The DNA for the CDR3 is TGTGCCAGCTCTCGGACAGGGGGCGAGTATAGCAATCAGCCCCAGCATTTT. The full variable domain, with the rest looked up from reference TRBV18 and TRBJ1-5, is NAGVMQNPRHLVRRRGQEARLRCSPMKGHSHVYWYRQLPEEGLKFMVYLQKENIIDESGMPKERFSAEFPKEGPSILRIQQVVRGDSAAYFCASSRTGGEYSNQPQHFGDGTRLSIL.

This clone was recorded a few times. V gene TRBV10-1 combines with J gene TRBJ2-1; TRBD2 matches 9 bases. V lost 2 bases, J lost 4 bases, and 3 bases stayed unmatched. This CDR3 comprises 15 residues. Germline V lookup: CDR1 WNHNN, CDR2 SYGVQD (reference sequence). CDR3 bases: TGCGCCAGCAGTGAGGGGCTAGCGGGGTACAATGAGCAGTTCTTC. This gives the protein CASSEGLAGYNEQFF.

The chain couples TRBV5-5 to TRBJ2-7, with 8 bases lining up with TRBD1. V dropped 2 bases and J dropped 2; count of bases not matched to a gene: 18. Per germline, CDR1 SGHKS and CDR2 YYEKEE (reference sequence). CDR3 length: 19 residues. CDR3 loop: CASSLRPSRDRSLAYEQYF. CDR3 in DNA: TGTGCCAGCAGCTTAAGGCCCTCCCGGGACAGGTCCCTTGCCTACGAGCAGTACTTC.

The genes are TRBV29-1 and TRBJ1-4; D unresolved. The CDR3 spans 13 residues. V was pared by 2 bases and J by 0 bases, with 4 bases between. CDR1 is SQVTM and CDR2 is ANQGSEA in the germline V gene. The CDR3 nucleotides read TGCAGCGTTGAATCGGCAACTAATGAAAAACTGTTTTTT. Protein: CSVESATNEKLFF.

This chain joins TRBV11-2 and TRBJ2-2, with 15 bases that match TRBD2. The germline gives CDR1 SGHAT, CDR2 FQNNGV. The CDR3 extends over 16 amino acids. V lost 1 base to trimming and J lost 7 bases; unmatched junction nucleotides: 1. CDR3 DNA sequence: TGTGCCAGCAGCTTAGGGACTAGCGGGAGGGTCGGGGAGCTGTTTTTT. Its protein is CASSLGTSGRVGELFF. Filled out from reference TRBV11-2 and TRBJ2-2, the complete variable domain reads EAGVAQSPRYKIIEKRQSVAFWCNPISGHATLYWYQQILGQGPKLLIQFQNNGVVDDSQLPKDRFSAERLKGVDSTLKIQPAKLEDSAVYLCASSLGTSGRVGELFFGEGSRLTVL.